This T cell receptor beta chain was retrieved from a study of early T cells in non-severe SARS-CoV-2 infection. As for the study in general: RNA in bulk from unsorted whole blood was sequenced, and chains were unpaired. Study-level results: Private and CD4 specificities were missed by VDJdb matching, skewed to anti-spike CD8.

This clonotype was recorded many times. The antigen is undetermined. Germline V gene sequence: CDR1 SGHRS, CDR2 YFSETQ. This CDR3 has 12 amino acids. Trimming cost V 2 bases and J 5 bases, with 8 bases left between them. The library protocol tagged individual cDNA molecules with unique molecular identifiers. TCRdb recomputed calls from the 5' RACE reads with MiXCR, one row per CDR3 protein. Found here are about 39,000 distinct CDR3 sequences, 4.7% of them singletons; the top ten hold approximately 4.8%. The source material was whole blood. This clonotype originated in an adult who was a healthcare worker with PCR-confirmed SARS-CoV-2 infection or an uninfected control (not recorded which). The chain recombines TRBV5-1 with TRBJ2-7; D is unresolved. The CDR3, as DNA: TGCGCCAGCAGCTTCAACCAAGACGAGCAGTACTTC. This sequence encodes CASSFNQDEQYF.